Listed here are 8 T cell receptor beta chains from one sample, sequenced in a study of cytomegalovirus exposure and HLA in healthy donors. With 60 Vbeta and 13 Jbeta primers, the PCR was carried out. Sequencing used immunoSEQ multiplex PCR; TCRdb keeps in-frame clones, though not all of them. The sample yields about 63,000 clones, 80% to 90% seen once. Sequenced sample: PBMCs. The receptors shown here come from a woman between 25 and 40 years old in good health and CMV-seropositive.

This chain connects TRBV19 to TRBJ1-5; D is perhaps TRBD1 (6 bases). V was shortened by 7 bases and J by 0 bases, with 16 bases between the two germline ends. Germline lookup yields CDR1 LNHDA and CDR2 SQIVND (reference sequence). The CDR3 runs 16 residues. The CDR3 is CASTRTADSSNQPQHF. Here the CDR3 DNA reads TGTGCCAGTACTCGGACCGCGGACAGTAGCAATCAGCCCCAGCATTTT. The whole variable domain, remainder taken from reference TRBV19 and TRBJ1-5, is DGGITQSPKYLFRKEGQNVTLSCEQNLNHDAMYWYRQDPGQGLRLIYYSQIVNDFQKGDIAEGYSVSREKKESFPLTVTSAQKNPTAFYLCASTRTADSSNQPQHFGDGTRLSIL.

The chain couples TRBV5-1 to TRBJ2-1; D ambiguous. Trimming stripped 0 bases from V and 4 bases from J, with 14 bases between. CDR3 length: 16 residues. Germline V CDR1 and CDR2: SGHRS, YFSETQ. This CDR3 is CASSLALEPKYNEQFF. The CDR3 nucleotides read TGCGCCAGCAGCTTGGCTCTCGAACCTAAATACAATGAGCAGTTCTTC.

The chain carries TRBV28 and TRBJ2-1, with TRBD2 identical over 10 bases. The CDR3 is 14 residues long. Germline V gives CDR1 MDHEN, CDR2 SYDVKM. V shed 9 bases and J 6 bases; nucleotides not matched to a gene: 8. CDR3 nucleotide sequence: TGTGCCAGTTTGATAGCGGGAGGACGCAATGAGCAGTTCTTC. Protein: CASLIAGGRNEQFF.

The table lists this clone with a count of one. The chain recombines TRBV7-2 with TRBJ2-1; 13 nucleotides line up with TRBD2. The ends lost 1 base at V and 7 bases at J; junction bases unmatched: 1. The germline V gene encodes CDR1 SGHTA and CDR2 FQGNSA. This CDR3 has 15 amino acids. The CDR3, as DNA: TGTGCCAGCAGCTTAGAACTAGCGGGAGGGAATGAGCAGTTCTTC. Translation: CASSLELAGGNEQFF.

This rearrangement joins TRBV27 to TRBJ2-3; unclear D gene. The V gene lost 1 base and the J gene lost 4 bases, with 6 bases spanning the gap. The CDR3 sequence is 13 residues long. Germline V gene lookup returns CDR1 MNHEY and CDR2 SMNVEV (reference sequence). The CDR3 nucleotides read TGTGCCAGCAGTTTATTTAGTCCAGATACGCAGTATTTT. Its protein product is CASSLFSPDTQYF.

The chain's CDR3 is CASSVDSSPILAAGSTDTQYF. In DNA form, the CDR3 reads TGTGCCAGCAGTGTAGACTCCTCCCCGATCCTGGCGGCGGGATCCACAGATACGCAGTATTTT. J is TRBJ2-3 and V is TRBV2; possibly TRBD2 for D (6 bases). The CDR3 consists of 21 residues. The V end was cut by 4 bases, the J end by 2 bases, with 31 bases between. The germline CDR1 and CDR2 sequences are SNHLY and FYNNEI.

This chain uses TRBV5-1 with TRBJ2-5; D perhaps matches TRBD1 (6 bases). The V and J ends lost 2 bases and 2 bases respectively, with 10 bases between them. The CDR3 has 14 amino acids. Germline CDR1 is SGHRS and CDR2 is YFSETQ. The CDR3: CASSLQGGQETQYF. DNA of the CDR3: TGCGCCAGCAGCTTACAGGGCGGGCAAGAGACCCAGTACTTC.

The chain recombines TRBV12-5 with TRBJ2-3; TRBD1 aligns across 9 bases. This CDR3 region has 12 residues. V lost 6 bases to trimming and J lost 9 bases; unmatched junction nucleotides: 4. The germline gives CDR1 LGHNT, CDR2 FRNRAP. This chain's CDR3 is CASGAGQGTQYF. For the CDR3, the DNA is TGTGCTAGTGGCGCTGGACAGGGGACGCAGTATTTT.